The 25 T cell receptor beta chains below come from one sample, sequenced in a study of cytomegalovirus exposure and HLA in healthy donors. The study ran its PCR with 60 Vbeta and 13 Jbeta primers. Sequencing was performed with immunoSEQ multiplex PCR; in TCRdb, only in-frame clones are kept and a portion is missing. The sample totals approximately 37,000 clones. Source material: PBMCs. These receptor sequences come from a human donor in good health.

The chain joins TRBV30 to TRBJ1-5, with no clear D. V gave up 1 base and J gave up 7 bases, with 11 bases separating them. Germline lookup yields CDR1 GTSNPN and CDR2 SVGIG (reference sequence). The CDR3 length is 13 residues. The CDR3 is CAWSERERQPQHF. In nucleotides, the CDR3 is TGTGCCTGGAGTGAAAGGGAGAGGCAGCCCCAGCATTTT.

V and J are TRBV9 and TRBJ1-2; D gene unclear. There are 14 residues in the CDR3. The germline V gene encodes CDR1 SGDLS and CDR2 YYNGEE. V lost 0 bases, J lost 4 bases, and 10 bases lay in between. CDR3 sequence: CASSVEEFGYGYTF. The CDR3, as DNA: TGTGCCAGCAGCGTAGAAGAGTTCGGCTATGGCTACACCTTC.

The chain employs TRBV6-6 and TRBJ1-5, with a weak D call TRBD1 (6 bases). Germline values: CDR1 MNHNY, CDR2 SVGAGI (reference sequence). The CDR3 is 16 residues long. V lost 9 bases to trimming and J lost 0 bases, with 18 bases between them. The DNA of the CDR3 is TGTGCCAGTTATGGGGGCAGGTCAGGTAGCAATCAGCCCCAGCATTTT. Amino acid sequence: CASYGGRSGSNQPQHF.

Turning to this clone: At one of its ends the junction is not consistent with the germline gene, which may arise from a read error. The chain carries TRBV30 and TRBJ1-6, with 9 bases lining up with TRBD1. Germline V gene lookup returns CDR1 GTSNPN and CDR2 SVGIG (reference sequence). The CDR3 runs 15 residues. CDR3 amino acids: CAGSTGGAGNSPLHF. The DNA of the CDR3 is TGTGCCGGGAGCACAGGGGGCGCGGGGAATTCACCCCTCCACTTT.

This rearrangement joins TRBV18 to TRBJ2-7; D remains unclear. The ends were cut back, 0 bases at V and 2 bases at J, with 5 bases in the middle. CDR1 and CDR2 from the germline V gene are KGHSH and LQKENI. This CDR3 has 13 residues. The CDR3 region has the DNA TGTGCCAGCTCACCACCCCAGGCCTACGAGCAGTACTTC. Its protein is CASSPPQAYEQYF.

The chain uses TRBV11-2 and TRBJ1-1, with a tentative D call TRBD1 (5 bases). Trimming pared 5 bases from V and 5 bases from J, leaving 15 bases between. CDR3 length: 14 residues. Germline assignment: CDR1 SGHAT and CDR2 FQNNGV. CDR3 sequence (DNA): TGTGCCAGCAGCCATATCGAAGGGGCAACTGAAGCTTTCTTT. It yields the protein CASSHIEGATEAFF.

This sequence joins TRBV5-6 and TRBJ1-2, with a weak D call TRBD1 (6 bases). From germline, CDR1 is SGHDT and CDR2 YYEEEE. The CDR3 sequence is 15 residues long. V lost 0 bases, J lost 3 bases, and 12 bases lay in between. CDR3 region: CASSLEGTTDYGYTF. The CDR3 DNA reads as TGTGCCAGCAGCTTGGAAGGGACAACTGACTATGGCTACACCTTC.

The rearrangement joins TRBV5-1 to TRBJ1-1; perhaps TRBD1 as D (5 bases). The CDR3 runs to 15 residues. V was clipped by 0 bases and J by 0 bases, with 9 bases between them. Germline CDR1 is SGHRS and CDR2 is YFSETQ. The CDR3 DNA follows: TGCGCCAGCAGCTTGGGAGACAGATTGAACACTGAAGCTTTCTTT. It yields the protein CASSLGDRLNTEAFF.

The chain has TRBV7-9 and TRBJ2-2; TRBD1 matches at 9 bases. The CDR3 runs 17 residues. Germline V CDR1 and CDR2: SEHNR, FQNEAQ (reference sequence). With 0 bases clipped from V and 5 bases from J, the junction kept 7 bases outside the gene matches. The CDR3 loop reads CASSLAFGTGFTGELFF. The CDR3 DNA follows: TGTGCCAGCAGCTTAGCGTTCGGGACAGGGTTTACCGGGGAGCTGTTTTTT.

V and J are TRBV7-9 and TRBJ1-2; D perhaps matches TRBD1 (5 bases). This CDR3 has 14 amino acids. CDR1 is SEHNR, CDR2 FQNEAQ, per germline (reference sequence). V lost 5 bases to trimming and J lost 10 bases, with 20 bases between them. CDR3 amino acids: CASSPTSGTQAYTF. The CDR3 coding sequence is TGTGCCAGCAGCCCCACTTCCGGGACTCAAGCCTACACCTTC. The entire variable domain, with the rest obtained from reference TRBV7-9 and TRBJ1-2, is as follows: DTGVSQNPRHKITKRGQNVTFRCDPISEHNRLYWYRQTLGQGPEFLTYFQNEAQLEKSRLLSDRFSAERPKGSFSTLEIQRTEQGDSAMYLCASSPTSGTQAYTFGSGTRLTVV.

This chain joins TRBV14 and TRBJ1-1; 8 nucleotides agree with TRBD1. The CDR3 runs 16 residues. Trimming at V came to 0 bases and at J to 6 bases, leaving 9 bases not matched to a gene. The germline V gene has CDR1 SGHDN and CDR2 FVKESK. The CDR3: CASSQDSFPGGPEAFF. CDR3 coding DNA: TGTGCCAGCAGCCAAGATTCTTTCCCAGGGGGCCCTGAAGCTTTCTTT.

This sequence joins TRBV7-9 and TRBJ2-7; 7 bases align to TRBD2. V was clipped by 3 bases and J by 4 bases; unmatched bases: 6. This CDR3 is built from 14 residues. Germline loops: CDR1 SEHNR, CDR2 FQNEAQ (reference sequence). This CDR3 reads CASSLGGNEYEQYF. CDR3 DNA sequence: TGTGCCAGCAGCTTGGGGGGGAACGAGTACGAGCAGTACTTC.

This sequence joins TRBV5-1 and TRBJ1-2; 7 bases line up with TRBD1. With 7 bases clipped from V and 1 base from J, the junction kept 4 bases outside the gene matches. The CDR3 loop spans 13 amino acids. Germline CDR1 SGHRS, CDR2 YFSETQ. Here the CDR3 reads CASGTDLNYGYTF. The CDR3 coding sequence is TGCGCCAGCGGGACAGACCTTAACTATGGCTACACCTTC.

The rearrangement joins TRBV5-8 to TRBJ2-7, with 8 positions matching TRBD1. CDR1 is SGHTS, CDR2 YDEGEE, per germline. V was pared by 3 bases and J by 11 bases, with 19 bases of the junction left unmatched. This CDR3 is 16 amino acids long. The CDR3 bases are TGTGCCAGCAGCTCTTCAATTGGGACAGGCGGGGTAAGGAAGTACTTC. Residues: CASSSSIGTGGVRKYF.

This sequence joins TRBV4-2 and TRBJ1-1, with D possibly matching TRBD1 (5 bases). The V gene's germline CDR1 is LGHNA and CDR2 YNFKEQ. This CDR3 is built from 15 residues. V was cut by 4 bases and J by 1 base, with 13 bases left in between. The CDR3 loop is CASSLVLGENTEAFF. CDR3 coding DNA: TGTGCCAGCAGCCTAGTTTTAGGGGAGAACACTGAAGCTTTCTTT.

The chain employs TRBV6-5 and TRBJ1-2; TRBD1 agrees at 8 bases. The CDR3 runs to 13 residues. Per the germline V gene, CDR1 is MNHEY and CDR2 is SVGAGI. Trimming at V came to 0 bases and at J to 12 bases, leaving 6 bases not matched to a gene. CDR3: CASSYSGQVYDTF. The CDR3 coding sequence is TGTGCCAGCAGTTACTCGGGACAGGTCTACGACACCTTC.

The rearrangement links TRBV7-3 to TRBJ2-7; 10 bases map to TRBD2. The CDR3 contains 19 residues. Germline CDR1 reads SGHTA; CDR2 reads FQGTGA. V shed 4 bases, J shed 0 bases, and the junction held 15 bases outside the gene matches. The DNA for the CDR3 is TGTGCCAGCAGCTCACCCCTAGCGGGGGTACTCACGAGCTCCTACGAGCAGTACTTC. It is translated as CASSSPLAGVLTSSYEQYF.

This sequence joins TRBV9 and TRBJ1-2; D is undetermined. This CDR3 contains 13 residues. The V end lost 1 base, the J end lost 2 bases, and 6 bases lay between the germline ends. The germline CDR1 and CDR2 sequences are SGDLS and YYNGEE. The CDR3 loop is CASSVSQNYGYTF. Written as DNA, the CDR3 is TGTGCCAGCAGCGTATCACAGAACTATGGCTACACCTTC. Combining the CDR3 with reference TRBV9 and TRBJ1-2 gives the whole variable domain DSGVTQTPKHLITATGQRVTLRCSPRSGDLSVYWYQQSLDQGLQFLIQYYNGEERAKGNILERFSAQQFPDLHSELNLSSLELGDSALYFCASSVSQNYGYTFGSGTRLTVV.

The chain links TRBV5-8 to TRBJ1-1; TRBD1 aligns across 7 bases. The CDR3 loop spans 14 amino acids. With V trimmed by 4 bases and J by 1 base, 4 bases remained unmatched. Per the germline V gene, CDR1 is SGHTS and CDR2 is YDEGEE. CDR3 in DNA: TGTGCCAGCAGCCCTAGGGGGCAGAACACTGAAGCTTTCTTT. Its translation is CASSPRGQNTEAFF.

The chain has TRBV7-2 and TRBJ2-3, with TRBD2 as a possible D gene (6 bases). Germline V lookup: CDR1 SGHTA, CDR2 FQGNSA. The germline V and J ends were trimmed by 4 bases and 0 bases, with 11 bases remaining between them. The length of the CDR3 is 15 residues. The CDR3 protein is CASSSDYLSTDTQYF. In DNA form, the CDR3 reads TGTGCCAGCAGCTCGGACTATCTCAGCACAGATACGCAGTATTTT.

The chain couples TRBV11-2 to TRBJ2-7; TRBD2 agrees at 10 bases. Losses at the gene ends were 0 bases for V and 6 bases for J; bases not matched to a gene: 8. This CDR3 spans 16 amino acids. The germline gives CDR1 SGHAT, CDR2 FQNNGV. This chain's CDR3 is CASSLDSASGGGEQYF. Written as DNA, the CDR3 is TGTGCCAGCAGCTTAGATTCAGCTAGCGGGGGTGGCGAGCAGTACTTC.

CDR3 in amino acids: CASSRGTMRGTYEQYF. The CDR3 nucleotides read TGTGCCAGCAGCCGGGGGACCATGAGAGGAACCTACGAGCAGTACTTC. J is TRBJ2-7 and V is TRBV5-4, with TRBD2 as a possible D gene (6 bases). The CDR3 runs 16 residues. Trimming stripped 4 bases from V and 2 bases from J, with 19 bases between. Germline V gene lookup returns CDR1 SGHNT and CDR2 YYREEE (reference sequence).

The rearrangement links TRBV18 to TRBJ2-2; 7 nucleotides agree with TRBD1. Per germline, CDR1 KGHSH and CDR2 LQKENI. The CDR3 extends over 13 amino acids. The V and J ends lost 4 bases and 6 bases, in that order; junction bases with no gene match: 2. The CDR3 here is CASSRTGAGELFF. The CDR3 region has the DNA TGTGCCAGCTCACGAACAGGGGCCGGGGAGCTGTTTTTT. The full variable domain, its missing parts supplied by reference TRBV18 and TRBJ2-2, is NAGVMQNPRHLVRRRGQEARLRCSPMKGHSHVYWYRQLPEEGLKFMVYLQKENIIDESGMPKERFSAEFPKEGPSILRIQQVVRGDSAAYFCASSRTGAGELFFGEGSRLTVL.

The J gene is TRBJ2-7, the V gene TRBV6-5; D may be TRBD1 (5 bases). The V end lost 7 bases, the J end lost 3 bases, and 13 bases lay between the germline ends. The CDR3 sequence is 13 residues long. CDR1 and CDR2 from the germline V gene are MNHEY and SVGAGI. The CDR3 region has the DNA TGTGCCAGCAAGGGGCAGGGTTTCTACGAGCAGTACTTC. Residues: CASKGQGFYEQYF.

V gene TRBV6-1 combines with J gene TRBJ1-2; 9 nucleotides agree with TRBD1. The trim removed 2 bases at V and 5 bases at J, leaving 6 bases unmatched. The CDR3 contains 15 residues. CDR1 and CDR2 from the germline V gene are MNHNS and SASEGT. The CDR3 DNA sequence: TGTGCCAGCAGTGAAAGGGGACAGGGCCGGTATGGCTACACCTTC. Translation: CASSERGQGRYGYTF.